This T cell receptor (beta chain) was found in a study of blood T cells in healthy people across ages. Donors were healthy Caucasian individuals from Russia aged roughly 6 to 95. The authors ran a second PCR of 7 to 11 cycles using a sample-barcoded 5' primer and a J-beta primer mix. One entry per CDR3 protein, called by TCRdb with MiXCR from the 5' RACE reads. The repertoire holds hundreds of thousands of distinct CDR3 sequences, with over 40% as singletons. Germline CDR1 is SGHTA and CDR2 is FQGNSA. The CDR3 consists of 13 residues. The ends were cut back, 1 base at V and 11 bases at J, with 14 bases in the middle.

This TCR was recovered from a woman of 80 years or more in good health. The sample taken for sequencing was blood. V is TRBV7-2 and J is TRBJ2-5; no clear D gene. CDR3 loop: CASSLELFHEQYF. The CDR3 DNA is TGTGCCAGCAGCTTAGAGTTGTTCCATGAGCAGTACTTC.